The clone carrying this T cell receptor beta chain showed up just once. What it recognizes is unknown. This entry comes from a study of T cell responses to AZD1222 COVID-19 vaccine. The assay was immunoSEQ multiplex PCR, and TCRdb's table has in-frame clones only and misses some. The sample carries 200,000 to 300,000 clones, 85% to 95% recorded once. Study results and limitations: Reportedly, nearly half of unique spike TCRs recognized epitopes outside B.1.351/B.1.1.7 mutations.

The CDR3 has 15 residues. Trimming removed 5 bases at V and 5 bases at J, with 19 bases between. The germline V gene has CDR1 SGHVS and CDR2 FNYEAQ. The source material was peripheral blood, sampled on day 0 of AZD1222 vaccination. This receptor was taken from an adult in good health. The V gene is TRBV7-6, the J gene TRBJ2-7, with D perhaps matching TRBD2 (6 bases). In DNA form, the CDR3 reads TGTGCCAGCAGCCCCCGCGGAGGGGTTTCGGACGAGCAGTACTTC. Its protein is CASSPRGGVSDEQYF.